These T cell receptor beta chains were read from a single sample in a study of radiotherapy plus CTLA-4 blockade in lung cancer. This table comes from immunoSEQ multiplex PCR, and its TCRdb copy is limited to in-frame clones, with some not included. Here the sample spans 60,000 to 70,000 clones, around 80% being singletons. The source was peripheral blood, collected from a patient treated with radiotherapy plus ipilimumab. The receptors shown here come from a human donor with non-small cell lung cancer who had a complete response to radiotherapy plus ipilimumab. Both conserved end residues are part of each CDR3. The D gene is left open where the match is weak.

TRBJ2-5	TRBD1	TRBV7-9	14	CASSFWTGQETQYF
TRBJ1-5	.	TRBV4-3	13	CASSQVTSQPQHF
TRBJ2-2	TRBD1	TRBV18	16	CASSPQDRGLTGELFF
TRBJ2-1	.	TRBV21-1	14	CASSKGARGAQQFF
TRBJ2-1	.	TRBV11-2	13	CASSSLQGMGQFF
TRBJ2-6	.	TRBV7-2	14	CASSPSAGANVLTF
TRBJ2-2	.	TRBV7-9	15	CASIPGDLNTGELFF
TRBJ1-1	.	TRBV9	14	CASSPQTGNTEAFF
TRBJ2-3	TRBD1	TRBV5-8	15	CASSLGDRDTDTQYF
TRBJ1-1	.	TRBV19	14	CASRGGGYNTEAFF
TRBJ1-6	.	TRBV30	15	CAWDSMYGGMVPLHF
TRBJ1-1	.	TRBV19	14	CASSIVRINTEAFF
TRBJ2-1	TRBD2	TRBV4-1	18	CASSQDRSSGSQDNEQFF
TRBJ2-5	.	TRBV18	15	CASSPMVPKGETQYF
TRBJ2-1	.	TRBV11-3	16	CASSKGTTSSYNEQFF
TRBJ1-1	.	TRBV19	14	CASSIDRPNTEAFF
TRBJ2-5	TRBD1	TRBV5-1	14	CASSLGTGPETQYF
TRBJ2-3	.	TRBV10-3	14	CAISVGQSTDTQYF
TRBJ1-2	TRBD1	TRBV7-8	16	CASSLGLGQGIGGYTF
TRBJ2-3	.	TRBV28	11	CASTSTDTQYF
TRBJ2-4	TRBD1	TRBV18	17	CASSAGTADLAKNIQYF
TRBJ2-2	.	TRBV7-2	16	CASRSPGLGNTGELFF
TRBJ2-1	TRBD2	TRBV25-1	15	CASSVAGGSYNEQFF
TRBJ2-5	TRBD2	TRBV5-4	16	CASSFSSGRAQETQYF
TRBJ1-5	.	TRBV27	15	CASKGGSYSNQPQHF
TRBJ2-1	TRBD2	TRBV9	14	CASSVILAGGEQFF
TRBJ1-4	.	TRBV10-1	20	CASSDYYRTVVRRSNEKLFF
TRBJ1-4	.	TRBV29-1	12	CSVAPSNEKLFF
TRBJ1-2	.	TRBV5-1	15	CASSLVQGFSVGYTF
TRBJ2-6	.	TRBV29-1	11	CSVAGANVLTF
TRBJ2-4	TRBD1	TRBV27	19	CASSQSGTGSLLTKNIQYF
TRBJ2-1	.	TRBV7-9	15	CASSLDTGSYNEQFF
TRBJ1-2	.	TRBV4-1	14	CASSQEGRDYGYTF
TRBJ2-7	TRBD1	TRBV27	14	CASSLQDRANEQYF
TRBJ2-5	.	TRBV4-1	17	CASSHPRAGTHQETQYF
TRBJ1-2	.	TRBV2	14	CASSVLGGNYGYTF
TRBJ2-3	.	TRBV9	15	CASSDPPGRSDTQYF
TRBJ1-1	.	TRBV7-6	13	CASSLDLNTEAFF
TRBJ2-7	.	TRBV7-6	13	CASSLGPLGEQYF
TRBJ1-4	TRBD1	TRBV5-1	18	CASMATGVRLATNEKLFF
TRBJ2-7	TRBD2	TRBV27	18	CASSFWSGGTPRSYEQYF
TRBJ2-2	.	TRBV20-1	11	CSARQDRELFF
TRBJ2-1	.	TRBV7-2	13	CASSLGNSNEQFF